These 29 T cell receptor beta chains came from one sample sequenced in a study of T cell repertoires in aging, cancer and after chemotherapy. Peripheral blood genomic DNA, not sorted cells or RNA, was the template. Rearranged V-D-J TRB sequences were amplified with a mixed TRB-A/B primer pool. One entry per CDR3 protein, called by TCRdb with MiXCR from the multiplex PCR reads. The sample contains around 2,500 distinct CDR3 sequences, roughly 30% of which appear only once. The material sequenced was blood. Receptors originate from a human donor with a solid tumor.

J is TRBJ2-7 and V is TRBV11-2, with 7 bases aligning to TRBD1. The trim removed 1 base at V and 3 bases at J, leaving 3 bases unmatched. This CDR3 contains 14 residues. Germline loops: CDR1 SGHAT, CDR2 FQNNGV. The chain's CDR3 is CASSLGTGVYEQYF. In nucleotides, the CDR3 is TGTGCCAGCAGCTTAGGGACAGGCGTCTACGAGCAGTACTTC.

The chain joins TRBV28 to TRBJ2-4; TRBD1 matches 8 bases. The CDR3 is made up of 15 amino acids. CDR1 and CDR2 (germline): MDHEN, SYDVKM. After removal of 6 bases from V and 2 bases from J, the junction contained 6 bases not matched to a gene. The CDR3 reads CASSSGQEPKNIQYF. As DNA, the CDR3 is TGTGCCAGCAGCTCGGGACAGGAGCCCAAAAACATTCAGTACTTC.

This clonotype is medium-sized by share. The chain carries TRBV6-5 and TRBJ2-3; TRBD1 agrees at 9 bases. V gave up 0 bases and J gave up 6 bases; unmatched junction bases: 13. Germline CDR1 is MNHEY and CDR2 is SVGAGI. The CDR3 loop spans 18 amino acids. The DNA for the CDR3 is TGTGCCAGCAGTTACTCGTCAGGGACAGGGAGAAGTTTGGATACGCAGTATTTT. Protein sequence: CASSYSSGTGRSLDTQYF.

This clonotype turned up a few times. The chain has TRBV20-1 and TRBJ2-1; no clear D gene. The CDR3 has 15 amino acids. Germline CDR1 is DFQATT and CDR2 is SNEGSKA (reference sequence). Trimming removed 0 bases from V and 2 bases from J, with 11 bases in between. The CDR3 reads CSARDGSRTYNEQFF. The DNA for the CDR3 is TGCAGTGCTAGAGATGGCTCCAGGACCTACAATGAGCAGTTCTTC.

J is TRBJ2-7 and V is TRBV5-8; 7 bases fit TRBD1. Germline CDR1 reads SGHTS; CDR2 reads YDEGEE. This CDR3 comprises 14 residues. Trimming removed 5 bases from V and 0 bases from J; junction bases left unmatched: 5. The CDR3 reads CASRQSGGSYEQYF. The CDR3 nucleotides are TGTGCCAGCAGGCAATCAGGGGGCTCCTACGAGCAGTACTTC.

For this clonotype: A much larger clone lies one base from this, so it may be a read error. The V gene is TRBV30, the J gene TRBJ2-2; a possible D gene is TRBD2 (7 bases). Germline CDR1 and CDR2: GTSNPN and SVGIG (reference sequence). The CDR3 length is 15 residues. In DNA, the CDR3 is TGTGCCTGGGCCCGAGGGGGACTAAACAACGGGGAGCTGTTTTTT. Protein: CAWARGGLNNGELFF.

The rearrangement uses TRBV5-4 and TRBJ2-7; D is unresolved. The DNA end is a closer match to TRBJ2-5, so the J assignment may be wrong. This CDR3 comprises 11 residues. Germline CDR1 and CDR2: SGHNT and YYREEE (reference sequence). CDR3: CASSFPETQYF. CDR3 in DNA: TGTGCCAGCAGTTTCCCCGAGACCCAGTACTTC.

The V gene is TRBV5-1, the J gene TRBJ1-1; TRBD1 matches 8 bases. CDR1 and CDR2 from the germline V gene are SGHRS and YFSETQ. V was pared by 4 bases and J by 3 bases, with 2 bases of the junction left unmatched. The CDR3 is made up of 13 amino acids. The CDR3 here is CASSPDRDTEAFF. CDR3 in DNA: TGCGCCAGCAGCCCGGACAGGGACACTGAAGCTTTCTTT.

The rearrangement uses TRBV20-1 and TRBJ2-2; D remains ambiguous. Germline V gene sequence: CDR1 DFQATT, CDR2 SNEGSKA (reference sequence). This CDR3 has 13 residues. The ends were cut back, 3 bases at V and 8 bases at J, with 13 bases in the middle. CDR3 sequence: CSARTFGLGELFF. The CDR3, as DNA: TGCAGTGCTAGGACTTTTGGTTTAGGGGAGCTGTTTTTT.

To note about this clonotype: One end of the junction does not line up with germline, which may come from a read error. The rearrangement uses TRBV12-3 or TRBV12-4 and TRBJ2-1; unclear D gene. The length of the CDR3 is 10 residues. In DNA, the CDR3 is TGTGCCAGCAGTTACAATGAGCAGTTATTC. Translated: CASSYNEQLF.

The V gene is TRBV19, the J gene TRBJ1-6, with D unclear. Germline V CDR1 and CDR2: LNHDA, SQIVND (reference sequence). With 3 bases removed from V and 5 bases from J, the gap between germline ends came to 8 bases. The CDR3 loop spans 14 amino acids. The CDR3: CASSIFQDNSPLHF. DNA for the CDR3: TGTGCCAGTAGTATTTTCCAGGATAATTCACCCCTCCACTTT.

This chain uses TRBV19 with TRBJ2-7, with 10 bases aligning to TRBD2. Germline V gives CDR1 LNHDA, CDR2 SQIVND (reference sequence). The V segment lost 4 bases and the J segment 6 bases; nucleotides outside the gene matches: 9. The CDR3 has 15 amino acids. CDR3 DNA: TGTGCCAGTAGTAGAACTAGCGGGAAGTTTGTCGAGCAGTACTTC. It translates to CASSRTSGKFVEQYF. Drawing the rest from reference TRBV19 and TRBJ2-7, the complete variable domain is DGGITQSPKYLFRKEGQNVTLSCEQNLNHDAMYWYRQDPGQGLRLIYYSQIVNDFQKGDIAEGYSVSREKKESFPLTVTSAQKNPTAFYLCASSRTSGKFVEQYFGPGTRLTVT.

The chain joins TRBV6-5 to TRBJ2-2, with D hard to call. The V and J ends lost 2 bases and 2 bases respectively, with 6 bases between them. CDR3 length: 14 amino acids. Germline V gene data show CDR1 as MNHEY and CDR2 as SVGAGI. The DNA for the CDR3 is TGTGCCAGCAGTTACGAAGTAAACACCGGGGAGCTGTTTTTT. It is translated as CASSYEVNTGELFF.

This clonotype is judged large. J is TRBJ2-7 and V is TRBV7-2; D call uncertain. Germline CDR1 reads SGHTA; CDR2 reads FQGNSA. The CDR3 is made up of 11 amino acids. Trimming stripped 3 bases from V and 3 bases from J, with 3 bases between. The CDR3 DNA is TGTGCCAGCAGCTTCCTCTACGAGCAGTACTTC. Amino acids: CASSFLYEQYF.

This clonotype is large in the sample. The V call is TRBV29-1, the J call TRBJ2-7; possible D gene TRBD2, 7 bases. The ends were cut back, 2 bases at V and 5 bases at J, with 13 bases in the middle. Germline values: CDR1 SQVTM, CDR2 ANQGSEA. The CDR3 is 13 residues long. In DNA form, the CDR3 reads TGCAGCGTTGAAACGGGGGGCTTCAACGAGCAGTACTTC. The encoded protein is CSVETGGFNEQYF.

The chain has TRBV7-9 and TRBJ1-6; a possible D gene is TRBD1 (5 bases). Between the trimmed V and J ends, which lost 5 bases and 7 bases, there was a span of 9 bases. CDR1 SEHNR and CDR2 FQNEAQ come from the germline V gene (reference sequence). This CDR3 region has 13 residues. CDR3 DNA: TGTGCCAGCAGCACCGGGACGAATTCACCCCTCCACTTT. It translates to CASSTGTNSPLHF.

This chain connects TRBV19 to TRBJ2-3; D is uncertain. The CDR3 runs 16 residues. CDR1 is LNHDA and CDR2 is SQIVND in the germline V gene (reference sequence). V gave up 1 base and J gave up 6 bases, with 17 bases separating them. The DNA for the CDR3 is TGTGCCAGTAGTATAGGTCTTAGGTCCTTCCGCGATACGCAGTATTTT. This translates into CASSIGLRSFRDTQYF.

V is TRBV20-1 and J is TRBJ1-2, with a possible D match to TRBD1 (5 bases). CDR3 length: 13 amino acids. CDR1 is DFQATT and CDR2 is SNEGSKA in the germline V gene (reference sequence). V was pared by 1 base and J by 2 bases, with 8 bases between. CDR3 coding DNA: TGCAGTGCTAGAGGGGGCTCCAACTATGGCTACACCTTC. Translation: CSARGGSNYGYTF.

This clonotype appeared a few times. The V and J genes are TRBV7-2 and TRBJ1-2; D unclear. Trimming stripped 5 bases from V and 4 bases from J, with 17 bases between. CDR1 and CDR2 (germline): SGHTA, FQGNSA. The CDR3 covers 15 residues. Written as DNA, the CDR3 is TGTGCCAGCAGCGCGCCGAATTTGGACGGCTATGGCTACACCTTC. It yields the protein CASSAPNLDGYGYTF. The variable domain in full, completed from reference TRBV7-2 and TRBJ1-2, reads GAGVSQSPSNKVTEKGKDVELRCDPISGHTALYWYRQSLGQGLEFLIYFQGNSAPDKSGLPSDRFSAERTGGSVSTLTIQRTQQEDSAVYLCASSAPNLDGYGYTFGSGTRLTVV.

By share of the sample, this clonotype is large. The chain combines TRBV7-2 with TRBJ2-3; no clear D gene. With 3 bases removed from V and 1 base from J, the gap between germline ends came to 8 bases. The CDR3 covers 14 residues. The germline gives CDR1 SGHTA, CDR2 FQGNSA. This CDR3 reads CASSLSVRTDTQYF. The CDR3 nucleotides are TGTGCCAGCAGCTTGTCGGTTCGCACAGATACGCAGTATTTT.

V usage is TRBV27 and J usage is TRBJ2-7; TRBD1 matches 7 bases. In germline, CDR1 is MNHEY, CDR2 SMNVEV (reference sequence). CDR3 length: 15 amino acids. V was pared by 5 bases and J by 3 bases, with 10 bases of the junction left unmatched. CDR3 sequence (DNA): TGTGCCAGCAGTCCGGGGACAGTTATCTTCTACGAGCAGTACTTC. The encoded protein is CASSPGTVIFYEQYF.

This chain links TRBV6-1 with TRBJ1-1; D is ambiguous. The CDR3 loop spans 12 amino acids. Germline V gene lookup returns CDR1 MNHNS and CDR2 SASEGT. The V gene lost 4 bases and the J gene lost 3 bases, with 6 bases spanning the gap. The CDR3 DNA sequence: TGTGCCAGCAGTGCCTCCTACACTGAAGCTTTCTTT. Translated: CASSASYTEAFF.

This clonotype was picked up a small number of times. The J gene is TRBJ2-6, the V gene TRBV27, with D hard to call. The CDR3 has 13 amino acids. Trimming pared 7 bases from V and 2 bases from J, leaving 6 bases between. Germline V gives CDR1 MNHEY, CDR2 SMNVEV (reference sequence). In DNA form, the CDR3 reads TGTGCCAGCATCGGAACTGGGGCCAACGTCCTGACTTTC. As protein: CASIGTGANVLTF.

The chain combines TRBV29-1 with TRBJ2-3, with a tentative D call TRBD1 (6 bases). V was shortened by 7 bases and J by 0 bases, with 14 bases between the two germline ends. The CDR3 has 14 amino acids. The germline CDR1 and CDR2 sequences are SQVTM and ANQGSEA. CDR3 coding DNA: TGCAGCGCTTTGGGACACATCAGCACAGATACGCAGTATTTT. Amino acids: CSALGHISTDTQYF.

The chain carries TRBV30 and TRBJ2-1; the D gene is possibly TRBD2 (7 bases). Germline CDR1 GTSNPN, CDR2 SVGIG (reference sequence). This CDR3 contains 15 residues. Trimming took 0 bases from V and 6 from J, leaving 15 bases between them. DNA for the CDR3: TGTGCCTGGAGTGTCCTTGGGGGAGGGGGCAATGAGCAGTTCTTC. Translation gives CAWSVLGGGGNEQFF.

The CDR3 region is CASRDHQGQAGELFF. The CDR3 DNA sequence: TGTGCCAGCAGGGATCACCAGGGGCAGGCCGGGGAGCTGTTTTTT. This sequence joins TRBV6-2 or TRBV6-3 and TRBJ2-2; possible D gene TRBD1, 6 bases. This CDR3 region has 15 residues. Germline CDR1 and CDR2: MNHEY and SVGEGT. V was shortened by 6 bases and J by 6 bases, with 17 bases between the two germline ends.

The chain joins TRBV7-2 to TRBJ1-1, with D perhaps matching TRBD1 (6 bases). The length of the CDR3 is 14 residues. Germline CDR1 reads SGHTA; CDR2 reads FQGNSA. Trimming took off 5 bases at V and 0 bases at J, with 10 bases between the two ends. The chain's CDR3 is CASSVDRLNTEAFF. Written as DNA, the CDR3 is TGTGCCAGCAGCGTGGACAGACTGAACACTGAAGCTTTCTTT.

This clonotype is medium-sized by share. The chain joins TRBV7-2 to TRBJ1-2; TRBD1 matches at 10 bases. Trimming cost V 1 base and J 6 bases; bases outside gene matches: 5. Germline CDR1 SGHTA, CDR2 FQGNSA. The CDR3 is 15 residues long. CDR3 residues: CASSLEPGTGDGYTF. The DNA of the CDR3 is TGTGCCAGCAGCTTAGAACCCGGGACAGGGGATGGCTACACCTTC.

By frequency in the sample, this clonotype is large. J is TRBJ1-6 and V is TRBV30; no firm D call. CDR1 and CDR2 (germline): GTSNPN, SVGIG (reference sequence). The germline V and J ends were trimmed by 2 bases and 9 bases, with 11 bases remaining between them. The CDR3 is made up of 13 amino acids. The CDR3 is CAWSRQNLSPLHF. Here the CDR3 DNA reads TGTGCCTGGAGTAGGCAGAACCTTTCACCCCTCCACTTT. The variable domain in full, completed from reference TRBV30 and TRBJ1-6, reads SQTIHQWPATLVQPVGSPLSLECTVEGTSNPNLYWYRQAAGRGLQLLFYSVGIGQISSEVPQNLSASRPQDRQFILSSKKLLLSDSGFYLCAWSRQNLSPLHFGNGTRLTVT.